This T cell receptor beta chain was recorded in a study of CD8 T cells in ankylosing spondylitis. Study-level results: Characteristic, it appeared, of ankylosing spondylitis blood was a TCR beta motif of roughly eight highly homologous variants. Earlier reports found some motif variants in synovial fluid and blood in reactive arthritis. CD8+ by phenotype, disease-linked clones were relatively rare in peripheral blood.

The authors made TCR beta libraries by quantitative 5'-RACE with molecular barcodes. TCRdb passed the 5' RACE reads through MiXCR, listing each CDR3 protein once. The table includes almost 400,000 distinct CDR3 sequences, approximately 20% detected once. The CDR3 has 15 amino acids. V was pared by 3 bases and J by 0 bases, with 0 bases of the junction left unmatched. CDR1 and CDR2 from the germline V gene are MNHEY and SVGEGT. Details on this clonotype: As yet, its antigen is unknown.

This sequence originates from a male donor with ankylosing spondylitis. The specimen was blood, either unsorted or a sorted T cell fraction (not recorded which). V gene TRBV6-2 or TRBV6-3 combines with J gene TRBJ2-2; 8 nucleotides line up with TRBD2. CDR3 in DNA: TGTGCCAGCAGTTATAGCGGGACGAACACCGGGGAGCTGTTTTTT. It translates to CASSYSGTNTGELFF.